This T cell receptor beta chain came from a study of T cells in Graves' hyperthyroidism and ophthalmopathy. Study-wide findings and caveats: Separation of ophthalmopathy from stable hyperthyroidism was achieved by a 13 V-J model.

The trim removed 1 base at V and 5 bases at J, leaving 4 bases unmatched. This CDR3 has 14 amino acids. CDR1 DFQATT and CDR2 SNEGSKA come from the germline V gene (reference sequence). The investigators amplified TCR beta CDR3 regions from RNA transcripts. A first-round RT-PCR of the TCR CDR3 used the HTBI primer set. TCRdb passed the multiplex PCR reads through MiXCR, listing each CDR3 protein once. This sample yields 700,000 or so distinct CDR3 sequences, of which over 15% are seen a single time; under 8.5% belongs to the top ten. The definition of stable Graves' hyperthyroidism was no ophthalmopathy progression within 18 months. These patients, aged 18 to 65, had recently diagnosed hyperthyroidism lasting under 2 months. This clonotype was seen a handful of times. Its target is unknown.

The TCR sequence derives from a man between 18 and 35 years old with Graves' hyperthyroidism. The chain couples TRBV20-1 to TRBJ1-5, with 8 bases matching TRBD1. Source material: blood. CDR3 DNA: TGCAGTGCTAGAGGACAGGGGATTGATCAGCCCCAGCATTTT. Translated, it gives CSARGQGIDQPQHF.